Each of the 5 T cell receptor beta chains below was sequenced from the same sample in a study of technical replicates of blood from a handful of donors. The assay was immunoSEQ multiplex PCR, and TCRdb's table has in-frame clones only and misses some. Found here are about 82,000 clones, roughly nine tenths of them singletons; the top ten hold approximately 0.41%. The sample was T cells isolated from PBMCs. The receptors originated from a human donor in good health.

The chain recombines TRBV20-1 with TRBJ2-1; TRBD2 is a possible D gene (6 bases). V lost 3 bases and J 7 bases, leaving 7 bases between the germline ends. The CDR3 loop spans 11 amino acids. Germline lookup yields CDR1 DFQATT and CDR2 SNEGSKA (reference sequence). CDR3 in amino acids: CSAREGNEQFF. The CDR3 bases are TGCAGTGCTAGGGAGGGGAATGAGCAGTTCTTC.

For the CDR3, the DNA is TGTGCCAGCACCCAAGGGACTAGCACTAGCACAGATACGCAGTATTTT. This sequence encodes CASTQGTSTSTDTQYF. The chain employs TRBV11-1 and TRBJ2-3; 9 bases are shared with TRBD2. The CDR3 has 16 residues. Germline lookup yields CDR1 SGHAT and CDR2 FQDESV (reference sequence). Unmatched junction bases numbered 8, after V lost 7 bases and J lost 0 bases.

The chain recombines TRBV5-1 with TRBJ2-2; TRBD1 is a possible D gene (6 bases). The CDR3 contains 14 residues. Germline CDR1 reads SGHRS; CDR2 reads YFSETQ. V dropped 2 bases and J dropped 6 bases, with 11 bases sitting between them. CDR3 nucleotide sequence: TGCGCCAGCAGCTTTAGACAGGCTGCCGGGGAGCTGTTTTTT. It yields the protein CASSFRQAAGELFF.

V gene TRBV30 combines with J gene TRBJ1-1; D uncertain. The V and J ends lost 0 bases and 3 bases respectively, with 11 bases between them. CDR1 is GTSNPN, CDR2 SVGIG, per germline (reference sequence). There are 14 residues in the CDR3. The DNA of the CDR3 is TGTGCCTGGAGTGTATGGGAGCGTGACACTGAAGCTTTCTTT. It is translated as CAWSVWERDTEAFF.

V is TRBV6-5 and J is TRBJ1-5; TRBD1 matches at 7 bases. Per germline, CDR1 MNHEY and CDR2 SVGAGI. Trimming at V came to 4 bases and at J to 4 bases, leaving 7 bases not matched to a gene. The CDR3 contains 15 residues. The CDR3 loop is CASSSGQELNQPQHF. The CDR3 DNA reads TGTGCCAGCAGTTCAGGACAGGAGTTAAATCAGCCCCAGCATTTT.